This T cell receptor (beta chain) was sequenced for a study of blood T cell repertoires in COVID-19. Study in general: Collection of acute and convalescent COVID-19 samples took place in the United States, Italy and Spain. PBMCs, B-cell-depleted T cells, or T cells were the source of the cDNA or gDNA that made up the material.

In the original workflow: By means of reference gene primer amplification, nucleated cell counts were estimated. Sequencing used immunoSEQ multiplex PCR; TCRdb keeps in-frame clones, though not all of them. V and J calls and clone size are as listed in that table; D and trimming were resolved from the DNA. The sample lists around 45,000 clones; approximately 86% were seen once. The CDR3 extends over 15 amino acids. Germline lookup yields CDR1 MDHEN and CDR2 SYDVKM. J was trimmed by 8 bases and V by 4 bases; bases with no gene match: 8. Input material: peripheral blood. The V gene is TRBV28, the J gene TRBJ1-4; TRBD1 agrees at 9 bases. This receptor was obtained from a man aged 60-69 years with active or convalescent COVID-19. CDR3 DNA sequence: TGTGCCAGCAGTTCATCGGGACAGGGACGCGAAAAACTGTTTTTT. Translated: CASSSSGQGREKLFF.